This entry lists 31 T cell receptor beta chains sequenced from one sample in a study of control samples from healthy donors and cancer patients. Data came from immunoSEQ multiplex PCR; TCRdb stores just in-frame clones and leaves some out. The data hold some 250,000 clones, with about 80% observed a single time. The material sequenced was PBMCs. All receptors come from a woman aged 55-69 years with lung cancer.

V and J are TRBV6-5 and TRBJ2-7; TRBD1 might be the D (5 bases). Germline V CDR1 and CDR2: MNHEY, SVGAGI. Trimming shortened V by 4 bases and J by 4 bases, and 11 bases separated the two germline ends. The CDR3 contains 13 residues. The CDR3 coding sequence is TGTGCCAGCAGTTCCTACCAGGGATACGAGCAGTACTTC. It codes for CASSSYQGYEQYF.

CDR3 protein: CASSPFSGPNQPQHF. CDR3 bases: TGTGCCAGCAGCCCCTTCTCGGGGCCCAATCAGCCCCAGCATTTT. This sequence joins TRBV3-1 (or the pseudogene TRBV3-2) and TRBJ1-5, with D possibly being TRBD1 (5 bases). Germline values: CDR1 LGHDT, CDR2 YNNKEL (reference sequence). Trimming took off 4 bases at V and 3 bases at J, with 13 bases between the two ends. This CDR3 is built from 15 residues.

This chain connects TRBV3-1 (or the pseudogene TRBV3-2) to TRBJ2-1, with D perhaps matching TRBD1 (6 bases). Trimming shortened V by 2 bases and J by 5 bases, and 10 bases separated the two germline ends. The CDR3 runs 14 residues. Germline V gives CDR1 LGHDT, CDR2 YNNKEL (reference sequence). This CDR3 reads CASSQRDNHNEQFF. The DNA of the CDR3 is TGTGCCAGCAGCCAACGGGACAACCACAATGAGCAGTTCTTC.

The chain combines TRBV9 with TRBJ1-1; the D is unclear. The germline V gene encodes CDR1 SGDLS and CDR2 YYNGEE. V was clipped by 4 bases and J by 4 bases, with 17 bases between them. This CDR3 is built from 15 residues. The CDR3 nucleotides read TGTGCCAGCAGCCCCTCGAGGTGGTTGGGCACTGAAGCTTTCTTT. Translating gives CASSPSRWLGTEAFF.

The gene calls are TRBV6-2 or TRBV6-3 and TRBJ1-2; no clear D. Per the germline V gene, CDR1 is MNHEY and CDR2 is SVGEGT. Trimming stripped 2 bases from V and 6 bases from J, with 13 bases between. This CDR3 comprises 14 residues. CDR3 residues: CASSYGEPRNGYTF. The CDR3 region has the DNA TGTGCCAGCAGTTACGGGGAGCCTAGGAATGGCTACACCTTC.

The chain joins TRBV19 to TRBJ1-5; TRBD1 is a possible D gene (5 bases). V was clipped by 5 bases and J by 4 bases, with 12 bases between them. Germline V gene sequence: CDR1 LNHDA, CDR2 SQIVND (reference sequence). This CDR3 comprises 14 residues. CDR3 bases: TGTGCCAGTAGTCCGACAGCACCAAATCAGCCCCAGCATTTT. It yields the protein CASSPTAPNQPQHF. Full variable domain (outside the CDR3, taken from reference TRBV19 and TRBJ1-5): DGGITQSPKYLFRKEGQNVTLSCEQNLNHDAMYWYRQDPGQGLRLIYYSQIVNDFQKGDIAEGYSVSREKKESFPLTVTSAQKNPTAFYLCASSPTAPNQPQHFGDGTRLSIL.

The chain combines TRBV7-2 with TRBJ2-1; TRBD2 aligns across 7 bases. The CDR3 extends over 15 amino acids. The trim removed 2 bases at V and 4 bases at J, leaving 5 bases unmatched. CDR1 is SGHTA and CDR2 is FQGNSA in the germline V gene. The CDR3 region has the DNA TGTGCCAGCAGCTTATCTAGCGGCGGTTACAATGAGCAGTTCTTC. Its translation is CASSLSSGGYNEQFF. The complete variable domain, with remaining parts taken from reference TRBV7-2 and TRBJ2-1, reads GAGVSQSPSNKVTEKGKDVELRCDPISGHTALYWYRQSLGQGLEFLIYFQGNSAPDKSGLPSDRFSAERTGGSVSTLTIQRTQQEDSAVYLCASSLSSGGYNEQFFGPGTRLTVL.

The V call is TRBV27, the J call TRBJ2-1, with 10 bases aligning to TRBD1. The CDR3 is 16 amino acids. V dropped 6 bases and J dropped 8; count of bases not matched to a gene: 13. Per the germline V gene, CDR1 is MNHEY and CDR2 is SMNVEV (reference sequence). CDR3 sequence: CASSHNAGTGDHEQFF. CDR3 sequence (DNA): TGTGCCAGCAGCCACAACGCCGGGACAGGGGATCATGAGCAGTTCTTC.

This sequence joins TRBV9 and TRBJ2-3; no reliable D call. Germline CDR1 SGDLS, CDR2 YYNGEE. V lost 0 bases, J lost 0 bases, and 8 bases lay in between. This CDR3 has 15 amino acids. CDR3 coding DNA: TGTGCCAGCAGCGTAGGCTTAGGGAGCACAGATACGCAGTATTTT. It encodes CASSVGLGSTDTQYF.

V is TRBV6-5 and J is TRBJ2-1, with 7 bases fitting TRBD2. Trimming cost V 0 bases and J 1 base; bases outside gene matches: 3. Germline V gene data show CDR1 as MNHEY and CDR2 as SVGAGI. This CDR3 has 16 amino acids. CDR3 in amino acids: CASSYSIGRSYNEQFF. The CDR3 region has the DNA TGTGCCAGCAGTTACTCGATCGGGAGGTCCTACAATGAGCAGTTCTTC.

This sequence joins TRBV28 and TRBJ2-3; D gene unclear. V lost 7 bases and J lost 6, with 23 bases in between. CDR1 and CDR2 (germline): MDHEN, SYDVKM. The CDR3 loop spans 16 amino acids. The CDR3 loop is CASTPMRILLKDTQYF. For the CDR3, the DNA is TGTGCCAGCACCCCAATGCGGATTTTGTTGAAGGATACGCAGTATTTT.

The genes are TRBV20-1 and TRBJ2-5; possible D gene TRBD2, 6 bases. Germline V gene data show CDR1 as DFQATT and CDR2 as SNEGSKA (reference sequence). V was pared by 3 bases and J by 1 base, with 15 bases between. The CDR3 sequence is 15 residues long. The CDR3 region has the DNA TGCAGTGCTAGTTGGCGCGGGGTGCTCCAAGAGACCCAGTACTTC. It is translated as CSASWRGVLQETQYF.

A word on this clone: At the DNA level, this CDR3 is encoded by other sequences in the same sample as well. J is TRBJ2-3 and V is TRBV5-1; D ambiguous. V gave up 0 bases and J gave up 6 bases, with 11 bases separating them. This CDR3 has 14 amino acids. The germline V gene encodes CDR1 SGHRS and CDR2 YFSETQ. Written as DNA, the CDR3 is TGCGCCAGCAGCTTGGCCCTCAGTGCGGATACGCAGTATTTT. It is translated as CASSLALSADTQYF.

This chain uses TRBV27 with TRBJ1-1; D perhaps matches TRBD1 (5 bases). Germline V gene lookup returns CDR1 MNHEY and CDR2 SMNVEV (reference sequence). Trimming took 5 bases from V and 2 from J, leaving 15 bases between them. The CDR3 covers 15 residues. The CDR3 DNA reads TGTGCCAGCAGTCCACCCGGGGCTATTAACACTGAAGCTTTCTTT. Protein product: CASSPPGAINTEAFF.

This clone has more than one count but fewer than ten. V is TRBV18 and J is TRBJ2-7; D might be TRBD1 (6 bases). Trimming stripped 5 bases from V and 2 bases from J, with 10 bases between. The germline gives CDR1 KGHSH, CDR2 LQKENI. CDR3 length: 13 residues. CDR3 residues: CASSTRGPYEQYF. The CDR3 coding sequence is TGTGCCAGCTCAACCAGGGGTCCCTACGAGCAGTACTTC.

V gene TRBV10-3 combines with J gene TRBJ1-2; 9 nucleotides match TRBD1. CDR1 and CDR2 from the germline V gene are ENHRY and SYGVKD. With V trimmed by 4 bases and J by 8 bases, 5 bases remained unmatched. The CDR3 covers 13 residues. The CDR3 DNA reads TGTGCCATCAGTGTGGGGGACAGGGCCGGCTACACCTTC. Encoded protein: CAISVGDRAGYTF.

The chain is built from TRBV29-1 and TRBJ2-5, with D possibly matching TRBD2 (6 bases). The CDR3 length is 12 residues. Germline assignment: CDR1 SQVTM and CDR2 ANQGSEA. The V end lost 7 bases, the J end lost 4 bases, and 13 bases lay between the germline ends. CDR3 sequence: CSGRGYGETQYF. The CDR3 region has the DNA TGCAGCGGACGGGGGTATGGAGAGACCCAGTACTTC.

This rearrangement joins TRBV6-6 to TRBJ2-5; 12 bases fit TRBD1. This CDR3 is 16 amino acids long. The V gene's germline CDR1 is MNHNY and CDR2 SVGAGI (reference sequence). J was trimmed by 5 bases and V by 4 bases; bases with no gene match: 8. CDR3 residues: CASSSRDRGLWETQYF. CDR3 sequence (DNA): TGTGCCAGCAGTTCAAGGGACAGGGGGCTTTGGGAGACCCAGTACTTC.

Points on this clone: The germline gene is not matched at one end of the junction; a read error may be the cause. The V call is TRBV7-7, the J call TRBJ2-3, with D unclear. The CDR3 totals 15 residues. Germline CDR1 is SSHAT and CDR2 is FNYEAQ (reference sequence). The CDR3 DNA is TGTGCTAGCAGCTTAGGTGGCGTGCTAACAGATACGCAGTATTTT. The encoded protein is CASSLGGVLTDTQYF.

This sequence joins TRBV5-5 and TRBJ1-1; 10 nucleotides agree with TRBD1. Germline V gene sequence: CDR1 SGHKS, CDR2 YYEKEE (reference sequence). V lost 3 bases and J lost 5; bases outside the gene matches: 7. CDR3 length: 15 residues. CDR3 coding DNA: TGTGCCAGCAGCTATCGACAGGGGGCGGATACTGAAGCTTTCTTT. It codes for CASSYRQGADTEAFF.

This chain links TRBV3-1 (or the pseudogene TRBV3-2) with TRBJ2-5; 9 bases are a match to TRBD1. The CDR3 consists of 14 residues. Germline V gene data show CDR1 as LGHDT and CDR2 as YNNKEL (reference sequence). Germline trimming cut 4 bases from V and 5 bases from J; bases unmatched to any gene: 5. CDR3 DNA sequence: TGTGCCAGCAGCCCTCGGACAGGGGTGGAGACCCAGTACTTC. Translating gives CASSPRTGVETQYF.

As DNA, the CDR3 is TGTGCCAGCAGTTACGCTTATAATTCACCCCTCCACTTT. Encoded protein: CASSYAYNSPLHF. This chain joins TRBV6-5 and TRBJ1-6; D uncertain. CDR3 length: 13 residues. The germline gives CDR1 MNHEY, CDR2 SVGAGI. Between the trimmed V and J ends, which lost 2 bases and 4 bases, there was a span of 3 bases.

CDR3 bases: TGTGCCAGCAGCTCCTCCTCCGGAGCCATTCAGTACTTC. Its translation is CASSSSSGAIQYF. This sequence joins TRBV12-3 or TRBV12-4 and TRBJ2-4, with D uncertain. The CDR3 is made up of 13 amino acids. V lost 6 bases to trimming and J lost 9 bases, with 15 bases between them.

This chain joins TRBV9 and TRBJ1-6; D is possibly TRBD1 (5 bases). Per the germline V gene, CDR1 is SGDLS and CDR2 is YYNGEE. V lost 3 bases, J lost 7 bases, and 14 bases lay in between. The CDR3 loop spans 15 amino acids. The CDR3 protein is CASSGGAGGNSPLHF. Here the CDR3 DNA reads TGTGCCAGCAGCGGGGGCGCGGGGGGGAATTCACCCCTCCACTTT. Filled out from reference TRBV9 and TRBJ1-6, the complete variable domain reads DSGVTQTPKHLITATGQRVTLRCSPRSGDLSVYWYQQSLDQGLQFLIQYYNGEERAKGNILERFSAQQFPDLHSELNLSSLELGDSALYFCASSGGAGGNSPLHFGNGTRLTVT.

V is TRBV30 and J is TRBJ1-1, with TRBD1 matching 9 bases. Germline V gene lookup returns CDR1 GTSNPN and CDR2 SVGIG (reference sequence). J gave up 0 bases and V 3 bases, and 8 bases lay outside the gene matches. The CDR3 contains 16 residues. The CDR3: CAWRAGQGNMNTEAFF. In DNA form, the CDR3 reads TGTGCCTGGAGGGCGGGACAGGGAAACATGAACACTGAAGCTTTCTTT.

The rearrangement links TRBV5-1 to TRBJ2-1; the match to TRBD2 covers 7 bases. This CDR3 has 12 residues. The V and J ends lost 4 bases and 10 bases, in that order; junction bases with no gene match: 5. Germline CDR1 is SGHRS and CDR2 is YFSETQ. The CDR3 spells CASSGDYPEQFF. The CDR3, as DNA: TGCGCCAGCAGCGGGGACTATCCCGAGCAGTTCTTC.

This chain connects TRBV6-5 to TRBJ2-7, with 7 bases fitting TRBD2. Looked up from germline, CDR1 is MNHEY and CDR2 is SVGAGI. The CDR3 has 13 residues. Unmatched junction bases numbered 9, after V lost 7 bases and J lost 6 bases. DNA for the CDR3: TGTGCCAGCAACCCCTGGGGGGGAGGCGAGCAGTACTTC. Its protein product is CASNPWGGGEQYF.

J is TRBJ1-1 and V is TRBV13; maybe TRBD1 (5 bases). This CDR3 contains 14 residues. Trimming left V 5 bases short and J 3 bases short, with 13 bases between. Per germline, CDR1 PRHDT and CDR2 FYEKMQ (reference sequence). Here the CDR3 reads CASSPGDRHTEAFF. In DNA form, the CDR3 reads TGTGCCAGCAGCCCCGGGGACCGCCACACTGAAGCTTTCTTT.

The CDR3: CASSIQMGFRQPQHF. Here the CDR3 DNA reads TGTGCCAGTAGTATTCAAATGGGGTTTAGGCAGCCCCAGCATTTT. The J gene is TRBJ1-5, the V gene TRBV19; D is unclear. Per the germline V gene, CDR1 is LNHDA and CDR2 is SQIVND (reference sequence). With 3 bases removed from V and 7 bases from J, the gap between germline ends came to 16 bases. The CDR3 totals 15 residues.

The chain combines TRBV2 with TRBJ2-3, with 10 positions matching TRBD2. V shed 5 bases, J shed 1 base, and the junction held 9 bases outside the gene matches. The germline gives CDR1 SNHLY, CDR2 FYNNEI. The CDR3 has 17 residues. The CDR3: CASSSIPLAGGTDTQYF. CDR3 nucleotide sequence: TGTGCCAGCAGTTCTATACCTCTAGCGGGAGGCACAGATACGCAGTATTTT.

About this clone: This sample also contains other DNA sequences that code for the same CDR3. The V and J genes are TRBV5-1 and TRBJ1-3; TRBD1 is a possible D gene (5 bases). V lost 4 bases, J lost 0 bases, and 8 bases lay in between. CDR3 size: 14 residues. Germline V gene sequence: CDR1 SGHRS, CDR2 YFSETQ. The CDR3 here is CASSPGSSGNTIYF. CDR3 in DNA: TGCGCCAGCAGCCCAGGGAGCTCTGGAAACACCATATATTTT.